This T cell receptor (beta chain) comes out of a study of blood T cell repertoires in COVID-19. Turning to the study itself: T cells, B-cell-depleted T cells, or PBMCs provided the cDNA or gDNA that served as material.

CDR3 length equals 15 residues. Germline-derived CDR1 and CDR2 are MNHEY and SVGAGI. V shed 8 bases, J shed 4 bases, and the junction held 13 bases outside the gene matches. Recovery meant two consecutive negative NP/OP PCR tests, professional clearance, or resolved symptoms. The authors' processing: Amplified reference gene primers provided the basis for estimating nucleated cell counts. The method was immunoSEQ multiplex PCR; TCRdb's version includes in-frame clones alone and lacks a portion of them. V, J and clone size reflect that table, while D and trimming were determined from the DNA. The sample consists of more than 110,000 clones, roughly 80% of them appearing once.

Sequenced input: PBMCs or T cells enriched from blood (not recorded which). The receptor was isolated from a woman between 45 and 65 years old who had recovered from COVID-19. The chain links TRBV6-5 to TRBJ1-2; 7 nucleotides agree with TRBD1. For the CDR3, the DNA is TGTGCCAGCTCCCAACAGGGGAGTTTCGGCTATGGCTACACCTTC. This codes for CASSQQGSFGYGYTF.